These T cell receptor beta chains were read from a single sample in a study of blood T cell repertoires in COVID-19. This table comes from immunoSEQ multiplex PCR, and its TCRdb copy is limited to in-frame clones, with some not included. The table lists 200,000 to 300,000 clones, around nine tenths of them singletons. Sequencing used peripheral blood. These TCRs come from a young man with active or convalescent COVID-19. Each CDR3 is given with its conserved first and last residue. D genes are given only for firm matches. Clone size appears in some rows only: once, few, many, or a class for an expanded clone.

v_gene,d_gene,abundance,j_gene,CDR3aa,CDR3nt
TRBV27,NA,NA,TRBJ1-5,CASSLWPGGNQPQHF,TGTGCCAGCAGTTTATGGCCAGGGGGCAATCAGCCCCAGCATTTT
TRBV19,NA,once,TRBJ2-5,CASSQPHRAQETQYF,TGTGCCAGTAGCCAACCTCACAGGGCTCAAGAGACCCAGTACTTC
TRBV5-1,NA,NA,TRBJ2-7,CASHQGGVDEQYF,TGCGCCAGCCATCAGGGAGGAGTTGACGAGCAGTACTTC
TRBV3-1/TRBV3-2,NA,NA,TRBJ2-5,CASSHPPGGGTGFQETQYF,TGTGCCAGCAGCCACCCGCCGGGGGGCGGGACAGGATTCCAAGAGACCCAGTACTTC
TRBV2,NA,once,TRBJ1-2,CASFKIPNYGYTF,TGTGCCAGTTTCAAAATTCCTAACTATGGCTACACCTTC
TRBV5-1,NA,NA,TRBJ2-1,CASSLRSSENNEQFF,TGCGCCAGCAGCTTAAGGTCTAGCGAAAACAATGAGCAGTTCTTC
TRBV5-4,NA,NA,TRBJ2-4,CASSLAYGAGRWNIQYF,TGTGCCAGCAGCTTGGCCTATGGGGCAGGTCGGTGGAACATTCAGTACTTC
TRBV15,NA,once,TRBJ1-2,CATSRDFNSGYGYTF,TGTGCCACCAGCAGAGACTTTAATTCAGGGTATGGCTACACCTTC
TRBV11-2,NA,NA,TRBJ1-5,CASSLDQQGNQPQHF,TGTGCCAGCAGCTTAGATCAACAGGGCAATCAGCCCCAGCATTTT
TRBV5-1,TRBD1,NA,TRBJ1-2,CASSHTSTGANYGYTF,TGCGCCAGCAGTCATACGTCCACAGGGGCTAACTATGGCTACACCTTC
TRBV6-5,TRBD1,NA,TRBJ1-5,CASRVGQDIVQPQHF,TGTGCCAGCAGGGTAGGACAGGACATCGTCCAGCCCCAGCATTTT
TRBV7-9,TRBD1,NA,TRBJ2-7,CASSPYPHAGTGAYEQYF,TGTGCCAGCAGCCCTTACCCCCACGCCGGGACAGGGGCCTACGAGCAGTACTTC
TRBV11-2,TRBD1,NA,TRBJ2-7,CASSLVGDRDRLYEQYF,TGTGCCAGCAGCTTAGTGGGGGACCGGGACAGGCTCTACGAGCAGTACTTC
TRBV9,TRBD1,NA,TRBJ1-2,CASSPPSQGANYGYTF,TGTGCCAGCAGCCCCCCCTCACAGGGGGCAAACTATGGCTACACCTTC
TRBV6-5,NA,NA,TRBJ1-1,CASTRGRDTEAFF,TGTGCCAGCACCCGGGGGAGGGACACTGAAGCTTTCTTT
TRBV7-2,TRBD2,NA,TRBJ2-3,CASSLAASGGASDTQYF,TGTGCCAGCAGCTTAGCGGCTAGCGGGGGGGCATCAGATACGCAGTATTTT
TRBV19,NA,NA,TRBJ2-3,CASRNTRSSTDTQYF,TGTGCCAGTAGGAATACACGATCTAGCACAGATACGCAGTATTTT
TRBV6-6,NA,NA,TRBJ1-5,CASRTTGLNQPQHF,TGTGCCAGCAGAACTACAGGGCTAAATCAGCCCCAGCATTTT
TRBV3-1/TRBV3-2,NA,NA,TRBJ1-1,CASSQQRSTENTEAFF,TGTGCCAGCAGCCAACAACGCTCAACAGAGAACACTGAAGCTTTCTTT